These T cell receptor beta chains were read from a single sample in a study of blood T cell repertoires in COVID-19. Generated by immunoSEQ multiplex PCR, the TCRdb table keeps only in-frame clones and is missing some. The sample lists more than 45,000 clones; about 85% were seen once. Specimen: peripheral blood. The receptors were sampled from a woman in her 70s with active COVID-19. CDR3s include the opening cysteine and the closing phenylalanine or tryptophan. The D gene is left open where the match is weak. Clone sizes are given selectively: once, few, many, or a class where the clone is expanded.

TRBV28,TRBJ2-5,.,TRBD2,TGTGCCAGCGAAGCGGGAGTCGGGGAAGAGACCCAGTACTTC,CASEAGVGEETQYF
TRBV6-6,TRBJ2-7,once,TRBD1,TGTGCCAGCAGTTACCTCGCAGGGGGTGGGTACGAGCAGTACTTC,CASSYLAGGGYEQYF
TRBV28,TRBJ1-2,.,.,TGTGCCAGTAGGGGGTTTAGGGTAAACTATGGCTACACCTTC,CASRGFRVNYGYTF
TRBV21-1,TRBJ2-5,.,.,TGTGCCAGCAGCAACGGCAGCGGGAGGGCACAAGAGACCCAGTACTTC,CASSNGSGRAQETQYF
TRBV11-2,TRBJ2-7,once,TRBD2,TGTGCCAGCAGCTCCATTCCGGGACTAGACGCCTACGAGCAGTACTTC,CASSSIPGLDAYEQYF
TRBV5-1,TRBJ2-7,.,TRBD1,TGCGCCAGCAGCCTAGGGACAGGGGGATACGAGCAGTACTTC,CASSLGTGGYEQYF
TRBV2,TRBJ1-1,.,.,TGTGCCAGGACGGCGGATACTAACACTGAAGCTTTCTTT,CARTADTNTEAFF
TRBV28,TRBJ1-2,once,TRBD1,TGTGCCAGCAGTTTAGACAGGGACCCCCATGGCTACACCTTC,CASSLDRDPHGYTF
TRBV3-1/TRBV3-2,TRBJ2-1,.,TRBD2,TGTGCCAGCAGCCAATCACTAGCGGGCGCCTACAATGAGCAGTTCTTC,CASSQSLAGAYNEQFF
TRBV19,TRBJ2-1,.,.,TGTGCCAGTTCAACTGAGAGCTCCTACAATGAGCAGTTCTTC,CASSTESSYNEQFF
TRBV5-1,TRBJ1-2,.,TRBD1,TGCGCCAGCAGCTTGACAGGGGCCAGCTATGGCTACACCTTC,CASSLTGASYGYTF
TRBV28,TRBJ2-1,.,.,TGTGCCAGCAGTTCCTCGGGACTGTACAATGAGCAGTTCTTC,CASSSSGLYNEQFF
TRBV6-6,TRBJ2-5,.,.,TGTGCCAGCAGTTACTCCCAGGGGATGGAGACCCAGTACTTC,CASSYSQGMETQYF
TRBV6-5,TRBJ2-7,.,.,TGTGCCAGCGGGAGAGTCGAGCAGTACTTC,CASGRVEQYF
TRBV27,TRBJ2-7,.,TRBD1,TGTGCCAGCAGGGGGCAGGGGGTCAACGAGCAGTACTTC,CASRGQGVNEQYF
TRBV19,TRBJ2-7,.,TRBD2,TGTGCCAGTAGTATGGGACTAGCGTATCCCTACGAGCAGTACTTC,CASSMGLAYPYEQYF
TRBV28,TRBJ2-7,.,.,TGTGCCAGCAGTTTGGGGCAGGGCCTCTCCTACGAGCAGTACTTC,CASSLGQGLSYEQYF
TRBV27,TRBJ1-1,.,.,TGTGCCAGCACCATAGCGGGAGGGAAGGCTGAAGCTTTCTTT,CASTIAGGKAEAFF
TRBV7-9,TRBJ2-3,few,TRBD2,TGTGCCAGCAGCTTGACTAGCGGGAGGCCAGATACGCAGTATTTT,CASSLTSGRPDTQYF
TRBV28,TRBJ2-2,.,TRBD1,TGTGCCAGCACCACTAATACGTGGGACAGGGGGCGAGTCGGGGAGCTGTTTTTT,CASTTNTWDRGRVGELFF
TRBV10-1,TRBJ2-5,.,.,TGCGCCAGCAGTGAGTCGACGGGGGAAGAGACCCAGTACTTC,CASSESTGEETQYF
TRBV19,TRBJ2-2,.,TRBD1,TGTGCCAGCCACCGGGACAGGAACACCGGGGAGCTGTTTTTT,CASHRDRNTGELFF
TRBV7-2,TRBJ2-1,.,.,TGTGCCAGCAGCTCGGCGACTGCCAATGAGCAGTTCTTC,CASSSATANEQFF
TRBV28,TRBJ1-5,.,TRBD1,TGTGCCAGCAGTTCCAGGGACAGGGAAGTTGGTCAGCCCCAGCATTTT,CASSSRDREVGQPQHF
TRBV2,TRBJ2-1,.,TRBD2,TGTGCCAGCAGTGAACAGCGGGAGTCCTACAATGAGCAGTTCTTC,CASSEQRESYNEQFF
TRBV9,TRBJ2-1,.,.,TGTGCCAGCAGCCCCACGGGGGAGAACTACAATGAGCAGTTCTTC,CASSPTGENYNEQFF
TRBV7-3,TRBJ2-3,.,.,TGTGCCAGCAGCTTACAAGGCCGCGTGGGGACTAGCACAGATACGCAGTATTTT,CASSLQGRVGTSTDTQYF
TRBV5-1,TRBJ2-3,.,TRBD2,TGCGCCAGCAGCTTGGCGACTAGCGGCAGGGAGTGGGTGGATACGCAGTATTTT,CASSLATSGREWVDTQYF
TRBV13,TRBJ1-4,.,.,TGTGCCAGCAGCCTTGGGGGGGTTAATGAAAAACTGTTTTTT,CASSLGGVNEKLFF
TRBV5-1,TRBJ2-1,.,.,TGCGCCAGCAGCTTGGCCCTGGGGGGTGAGCAGTTCTTC,CASSLALGGEQFF
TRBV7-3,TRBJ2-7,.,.,TGTGCCAGCAGCTTACAGGGTGGCGAGCAGTACTTC,CASSLQGGEQYF
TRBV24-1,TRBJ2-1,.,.,TGTGCCACCAGCCGAGGAGGGGGGGGCAATGAGCAGTTCTTC,CATSRGGGGNEQFF
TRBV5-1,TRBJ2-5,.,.,TGCGCCAGCAGCGTCTACGGGGATGGGCGCGGGGTGGAGACCCAGTACTTC,CASSVYGDGRGVETQYF
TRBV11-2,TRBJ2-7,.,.,TGTGCCAGCAGCTTGGGCAACACCCGAGAGCAGTACTTC,CASSLGNTREQYF
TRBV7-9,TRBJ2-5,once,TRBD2,TGTGCCAGCAGGACTAGCGGCGAGACCCAGTACTTC,CASRTSGETQYF
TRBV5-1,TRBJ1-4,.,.,TGCGCCAGCAGGCCGGAGATTGCAACTAATGAAAAACTGTTTTTT,CASRPEIATNEKLFF
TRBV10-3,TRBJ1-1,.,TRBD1,TGTGCCATCAGTGAGTCGCCGGGGACAGGGCAGAACACTGAAGCTTTCTTT,CAISESPGTGQNTEAFF
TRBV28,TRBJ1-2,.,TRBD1,TGTGCCAGCAGCGAGGACAGGGGGCTTAGTGGCTACACCTTC,CASSEDRGLSGYTF
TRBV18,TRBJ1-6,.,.,TGTGCCAGCTCAGGCACGAATAATTCACCCCTCCACTTT,CASSGTNNSPLHF
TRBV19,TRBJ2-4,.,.,TGTGCCAGTAGTTACCCCGGAGGGGCCAAAAACATTCAGTACTTC,CASSYPGGAKNIQYF
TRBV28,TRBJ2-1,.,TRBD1,TGTGCCAGCAGTTTATTTGGACAGGGGGCCCTCAATGAGCAGTTCTTC,CASSLFGQGALNEQFF
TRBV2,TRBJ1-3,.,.,TGTGCCAGCAGTGAATGGTCAGTCTCTGGAAACACCATATATTTT,CASSEWSVSGNTIYF
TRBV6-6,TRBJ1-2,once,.,TGTGCCAGCACCACCTTCCTTGGCCAGGGGAATGGCTACACCTTC,CASTTFLGQGNGYTF
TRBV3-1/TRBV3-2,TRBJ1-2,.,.,TGTGCCAGCAGCCAAGATCAAAGCGGCTACACCTTC,CASSQDQSGYTF
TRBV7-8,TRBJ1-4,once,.,TGTGCCAGCAGCTTATTAATCGGGGACATCGGAAATGAAAAACTGTTTTTT,CASSLLIGDIGNEKLFF
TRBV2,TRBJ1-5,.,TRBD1,TGTGCCAGCAGTGAGACAGGGGTTGGGGTATATCAGCCCCAGCATTTT,CASSETGVGVYQPQHF
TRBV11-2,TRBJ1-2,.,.,TGTGCCAGCAGCCCCCCGCAACAAACCTATGGCTACACCTTC,CASSPPQQTYGYTF
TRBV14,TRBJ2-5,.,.,TGTGCCAGCAGCCAAGCGATGGGCGCTCGGGCGGGTCAAGAGACCCAGTACTTC,CASSQAMGARAGQETQYF
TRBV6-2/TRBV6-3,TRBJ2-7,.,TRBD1,TGTGCCAGCAGTTGGGACAGGGATTACGAGCAGTACTTC,CASSWDRDYEQYF
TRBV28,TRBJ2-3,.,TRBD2,TGTGCCAGCAGTTTAGCGGGAGGGGGCACAGATACGCAGTATTTT,CASSLAGGGTDTQYF
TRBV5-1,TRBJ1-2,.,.,TGCGCCAGCAGCTCCGTCTTACAAGGCCGCCGGGGTGGCTACACCTTC,CASSSVLQGRRGGYTF
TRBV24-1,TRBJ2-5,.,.,TGTGCCACCAGTGATTTAAGGGGCCAAGAGACCCAGTACTTC,CATSDLRGQETQYF
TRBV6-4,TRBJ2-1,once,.,TGTGCCAGCAGTGGGACTACAGCCCAAGACAATGAGCAGTTCTTC,CASSGTTAQDNEQFF
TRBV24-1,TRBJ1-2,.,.,TGTGCCACCAGTAAGGGGGGGAGAGGCTACACCTTC,CATSKGGRGYTF
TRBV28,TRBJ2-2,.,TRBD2,TGTGCCAGCAGTTCGGGACTAGCGGGTTCCGGGGAGCTGTTTTTT,CASSSGLAGSGELFF
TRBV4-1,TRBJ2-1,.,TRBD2,TGCGCCAGCAGCCAGGGTCCATTGGGACTAGGGAATGAGCAGTTCTTC,CASSQGPLGLGNEQFF
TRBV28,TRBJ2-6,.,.,TGTGCCAGCAGTAGCCCGGGATGGCAAGATTCCTCTGGGGCCAACGTCCTGACTTTC,CASSSPGWQDSSGANVLTF
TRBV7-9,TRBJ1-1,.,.,TGTGCCAGCAGCTTGAGTCAGACGGGGACTGAAGCTTTCTTT,CASSLSQTGTEAFF
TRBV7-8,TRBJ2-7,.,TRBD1,TGTGCCAGCAGCTTAGAAGGGGGCCGACCTTCCTACGAGCAGTACTTC,CASSLEGGRPSYEQYF
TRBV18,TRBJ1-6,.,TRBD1,TGTGCCAGCTCACGTAACGGACAGGAGAATAATTCACCCCTCCACTTT,CASSRNGQENNSPLHF